This T cell receptor (beta chain) was captured in a study of blood T cell repertoires in COVID-19. Participants spanned ages about 18 to 90 years and resided in 24 US areas. Symptom resolution, clearance, or two negative PCRs marked donors in Cohort 3 as recovered. The CDR3 is 18 amino acids. Germline V gene lookup returns CDR1 ENHRY and CDR2 SYGVKD. V lost 10 bases and J lost 9; bases outside the gene matches: 20. The method was immunoSEQ multiplex PCR; TCRdb's version includes in-frame clones alone and lacks a portion of them. This repertoire shows about 370,000 clones, roughly nine tenths found once; its top ten account for 0.95% to 1.1%.

J is TRBJ2-1 and V is TRBV10-3; 14 positions agree with TRBD2. Material for sequencing was PBMCs or T cells enriched from blood (not recorded which). The sequence was collected from a man younger than 35 who had recovered from COVID-19. CDR3 loop: CATGPGLAGATKFGEQFF. In nucleotides, the CDR3 is TGTGCCACGGGCCCGGGACTAGCGGGAGCTACTAAGTTCGGTGAGCAGTTCTTC.